The entry below describes one T cell receptor beta chain. Antigen unknown. V shed 0 bases and J 6 bases; nucleotides not matched to a gene: 10. The CDR3 contains 17 residues. CDR1 is LGHNA and CDR2 is YSLEER in the germline V gene. Researchers took RNA transcripts and amplified TCR beta CDR3 regions from them. Second-round multiplex PCR came after a first-round RT-PCR that employed HTBI primers. MiXCR was run by TCRdb on the multiplex PCR reads, yielding one entry per CDR3 protein. Of around 1.1 million distinct CDR3 sequences in the sample, about two fifths were seen once. Reliance was placed on clinical symptoms, serum thyroxine, TRAb, thyroid ultrasound and orbital computed tomography for diagnosis. This record comes from a study of Graves' ophthalmopathy and Graves' hyperthyroidism. Findings of the study overall: Ophthalmopathy versus stable hyperthyroidism: 13-signature model gave 87.88% sensitivity, roughly 81% specificity.

Material: peripheral blood or thyroid tissue (not recorded which). The source is an adult man with Graves' hyperthyroidism. The chain combines TRBV4-3 with TRBJ2-2; 7 bases are shared with TRBD2. The CDR3 DNA reads as TGCGCCAGCAGCCAAGATACCGGCGGGAGCATTGCCGGGGAGCTGTTTTTT. This gives the protein CASSQDTGGSIAGELFF.